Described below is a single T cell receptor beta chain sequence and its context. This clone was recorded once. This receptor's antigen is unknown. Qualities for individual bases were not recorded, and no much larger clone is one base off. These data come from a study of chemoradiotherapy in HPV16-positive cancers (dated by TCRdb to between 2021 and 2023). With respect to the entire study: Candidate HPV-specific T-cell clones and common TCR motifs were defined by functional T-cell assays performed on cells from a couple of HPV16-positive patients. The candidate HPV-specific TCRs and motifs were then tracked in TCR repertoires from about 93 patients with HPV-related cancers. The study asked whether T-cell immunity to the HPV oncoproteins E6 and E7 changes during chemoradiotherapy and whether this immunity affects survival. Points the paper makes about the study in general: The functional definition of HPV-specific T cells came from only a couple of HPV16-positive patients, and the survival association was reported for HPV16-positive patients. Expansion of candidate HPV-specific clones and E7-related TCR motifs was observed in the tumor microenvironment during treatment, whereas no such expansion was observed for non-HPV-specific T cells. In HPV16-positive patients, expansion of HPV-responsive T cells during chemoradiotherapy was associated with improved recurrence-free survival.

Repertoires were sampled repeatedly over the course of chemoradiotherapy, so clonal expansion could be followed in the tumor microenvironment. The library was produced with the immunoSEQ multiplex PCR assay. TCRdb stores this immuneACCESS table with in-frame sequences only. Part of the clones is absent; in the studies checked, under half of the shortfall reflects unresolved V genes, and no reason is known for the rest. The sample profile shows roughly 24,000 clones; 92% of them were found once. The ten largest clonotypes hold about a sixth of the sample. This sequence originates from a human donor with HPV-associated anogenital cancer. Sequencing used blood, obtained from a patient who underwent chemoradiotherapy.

The bases are TGTGCCAGCAGCTCCGGGGTATTTAGAGGCTTAGCCAAAAACATTCAGTACTTC. It translates to CASSSGVFRGLAKNIQYF. The chain was built from TRBV7-9 and TRBJ2-4, with TRBD2 as a weak D call on 5 bases. The cysteine opens and the phenylalanine closes a CDR3 of 18 amino acids. The CDR3 DNA has 54 bases and is translated from base 1. V lost 4 bases and J lost 0 bases; the stretch between them is 19 bases long. The germline V gene (reference sequence) sets CDR1 to SEHNR and CDR2 to FQNEAQ.